This paragraph reports one TCR beta chain. Its target is unknown. This sample is drawn from a study of blood T cells in healthy people across ages. Germline V CDR1 and CDR2: ENHRY, SYGVKD. The V segment lost 6 bases and the J segment 3 bases; nucleotides outside the gene matches: 21. The CDR3 totals 19 residues. Alongside a J-beta primer mix, a sample-barcoded 5' primer served in a second PCR lasting roughly 6 to 11 cycles. Each CDR3 protein is one row after TCRdb ran MiXCR on the 5' RACE reads. This table has about 1,600,000 distinct CDR3 sequences, 40% to 50% appearing once. Isolated per sample were at least 7 million PBMCs. Study outcomes and limitations: Roughly linearly, TCR beta diversity per million T cells fell as age increased. Across samples, TCR beta diversity tracked strongly with naive T cell percentage.

The specimen was blood. This sequence was found in a woman aged 18-29 years in good health. This chain uses TRBV10-3 with TRBJ2-7; 9 positions agree with TRBD1. The CDR3 region is CAISDAGTGSAWDNYEQYF. The CDR3 DNA is TGTGCCATCAGCGATGCCGGGACAGGGAGCGCTTGGGATAACTACGAGCAGTACTTC.